This T cell receptor (beta chain) is from a study of tumor-infiltrating lymphocytes in primary liver carcinoma. TCR beta cDNA was made from 400 to 600 ng total RNA with a constant-region primer. Three-round nested multiplex PCR performed with slightly modified ARM-PCR produced the TCR beta libraries. Both of the initial two PCR rounds ran for around 10 cycles and employed TRBV1-TRBV30 forward primers alongside a C-beta reverse primer. TCRdb re-called the multiplex PCR reads through MiXCR, storing one row per CDR3 protein. The table records about 300,000 distinct CDR3 sequences, less than 75% of them present only once. Germline CDR1 DFQATT, CDR2 SNEGSKA (reference sequence). Trimming removed 6 bases from V and 5 bases from J; junction bases left unmatched: 9. The CDR3 has 15 amino acids. Germline DNA was also extracted, and blood RNA derived from unsorted whole blood.

Sample: peripheral blood. This receptor was obtained from a middle-aged man with primary liver carcinoma and hepatitis B virus infection. The genes are TRBV20-1 and TRBJ1-6, with 8 bases identical to TRBD1. CDR3 in DNA: TGCAGTGCGCATGACAGGGGATTCCATAATTCACCCCTCCACTTT. It codes for CSAHDRGFHNSPLHF.